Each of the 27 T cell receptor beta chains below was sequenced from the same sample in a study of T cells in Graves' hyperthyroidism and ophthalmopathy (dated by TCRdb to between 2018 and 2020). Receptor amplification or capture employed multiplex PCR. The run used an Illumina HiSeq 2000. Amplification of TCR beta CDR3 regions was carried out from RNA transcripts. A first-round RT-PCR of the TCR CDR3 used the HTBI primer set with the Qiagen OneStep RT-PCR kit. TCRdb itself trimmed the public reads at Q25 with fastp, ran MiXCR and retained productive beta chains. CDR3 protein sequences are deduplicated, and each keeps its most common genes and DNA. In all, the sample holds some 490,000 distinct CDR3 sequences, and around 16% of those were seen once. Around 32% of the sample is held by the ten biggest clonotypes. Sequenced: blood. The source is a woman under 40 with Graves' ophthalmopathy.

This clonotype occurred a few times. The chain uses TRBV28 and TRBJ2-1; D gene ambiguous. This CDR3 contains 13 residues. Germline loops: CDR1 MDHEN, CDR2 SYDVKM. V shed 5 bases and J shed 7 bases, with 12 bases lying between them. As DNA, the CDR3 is TGTGCCAGCAGTCCTACGGGCCTAAATGAGCAGTTCTTC. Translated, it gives CASSPTGLNEQFF.

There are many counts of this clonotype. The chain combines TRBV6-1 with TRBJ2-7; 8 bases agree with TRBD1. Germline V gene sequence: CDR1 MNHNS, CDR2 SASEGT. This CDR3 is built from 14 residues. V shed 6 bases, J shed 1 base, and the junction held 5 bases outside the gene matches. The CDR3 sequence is CASRGTGPSYEQYF. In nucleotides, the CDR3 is TGTGCCAGCAGGGGGACAGGACCTTCCTACGAGCAGTACTTC.

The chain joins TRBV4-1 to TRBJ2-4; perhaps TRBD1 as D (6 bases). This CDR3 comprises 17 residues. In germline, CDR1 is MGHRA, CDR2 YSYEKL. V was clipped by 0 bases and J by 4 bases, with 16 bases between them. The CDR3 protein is CASSQDKMQGGKNIQYF. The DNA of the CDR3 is TGCGCCAGCAGCCAAGATAAGATGCAAGGGGGAAAAAACATTCAGTACTTC.

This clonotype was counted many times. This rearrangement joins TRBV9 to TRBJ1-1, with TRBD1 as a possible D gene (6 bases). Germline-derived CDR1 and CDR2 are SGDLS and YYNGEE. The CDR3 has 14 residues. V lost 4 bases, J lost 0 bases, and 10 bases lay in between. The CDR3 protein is CASSRGQMNTEAFF. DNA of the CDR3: TGTGCCAGCAGCCGCGGACAGATGAACACTGAAGCTTTCTTT.

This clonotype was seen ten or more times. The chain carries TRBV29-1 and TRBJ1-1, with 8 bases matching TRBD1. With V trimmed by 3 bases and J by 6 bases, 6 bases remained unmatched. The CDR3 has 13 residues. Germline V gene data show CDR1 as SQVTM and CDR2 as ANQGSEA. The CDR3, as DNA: TGCAGCGTTGAGACAGGGGAGGGTCCTGAAGCTTTCTTT. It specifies CSVETGEGPEAFF. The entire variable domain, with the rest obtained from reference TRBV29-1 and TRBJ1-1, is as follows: SAVISQKPSRDICQRGTSLTIQCQVDSQVTMMFWYRQQPGQSLTLIATANQGSEATYESGFVIDKFPISRPNLTFSTLTVSNMSPEDSSIYLCSVETGEGPEAFFGQGTRLTVV.

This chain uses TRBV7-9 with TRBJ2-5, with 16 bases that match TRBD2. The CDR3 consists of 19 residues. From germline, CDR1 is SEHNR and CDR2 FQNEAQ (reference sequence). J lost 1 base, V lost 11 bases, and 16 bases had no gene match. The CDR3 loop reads CAWSSPGTSGRATQETQYF. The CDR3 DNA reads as TGTGCCTGGAGTTCCCCCGGGACTAGCGGGAGGGCCACCCAAGAGACCCAGTACTTC.

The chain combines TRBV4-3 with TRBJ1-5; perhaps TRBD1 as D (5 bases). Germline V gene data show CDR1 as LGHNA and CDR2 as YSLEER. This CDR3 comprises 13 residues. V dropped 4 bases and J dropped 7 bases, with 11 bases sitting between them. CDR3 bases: TGCGCCAGCAGCCGAACAGGTGGGCAGCCCCAGCATTTT. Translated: CASSRTGGQPQHF.

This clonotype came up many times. CDR3 loop: CASSFLEQFF. DNA of the CDR3: TGTGCCAGCAGTTTCTTGGAGCAGTTCTTC. The chain employs TRBV12-3 or TRBV12-4 and TRBJ2-1, with D unresolved. The CDR3 covers 10 residues. The V end lost 3 bases, the J end lost 10 bases, and 4 bases lay between the germline ends.

The CDR3 DNA reads TGCAGTGCTGCACCCGACGACCTTCCCGGGACTAGCCTCGGGGAGCTGTTTTTT. Amino acid sequence: CSAAPDDLPGTSLGELFF. The rearrangement links TRBV20-1 to TRBJ2-2, with 9 bases lining up with TRBD2. J was trimmed by 7 bases and V by 5 bases; bases with no gene match: 20. CDR3 size: 18 residues. Germline V gives CDR1 DFQATT, CDR2 SNEGSKA (reference sequence).

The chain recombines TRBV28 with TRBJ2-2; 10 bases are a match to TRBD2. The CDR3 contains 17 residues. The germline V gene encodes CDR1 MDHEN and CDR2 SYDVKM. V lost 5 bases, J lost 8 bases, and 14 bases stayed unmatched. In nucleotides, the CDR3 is TGTGCCAGCAGTGCGCTAGCGGGAGAAGGGGCATATGGGGAGCTGTTTTTT. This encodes CASSALAGEGAYGELFF.

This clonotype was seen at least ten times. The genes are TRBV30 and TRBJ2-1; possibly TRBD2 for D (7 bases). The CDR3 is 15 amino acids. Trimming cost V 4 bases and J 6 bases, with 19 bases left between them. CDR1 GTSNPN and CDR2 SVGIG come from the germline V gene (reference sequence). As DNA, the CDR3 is TGTGCCTGGACCCTCCCCTGGGGGGGCGGCAATGAGCAGTTCTTC. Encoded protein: CAWTLPWGGGNEQFF.

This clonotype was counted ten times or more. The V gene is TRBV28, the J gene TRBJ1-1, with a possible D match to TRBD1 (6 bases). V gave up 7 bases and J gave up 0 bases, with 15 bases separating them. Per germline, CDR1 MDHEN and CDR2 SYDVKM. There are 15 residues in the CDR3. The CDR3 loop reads CASNPPGDMNTEAFF. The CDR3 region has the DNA TGTGCCAGCAACCCGCCGGGGGACATGAACACTGAAGCTTTCTTT.

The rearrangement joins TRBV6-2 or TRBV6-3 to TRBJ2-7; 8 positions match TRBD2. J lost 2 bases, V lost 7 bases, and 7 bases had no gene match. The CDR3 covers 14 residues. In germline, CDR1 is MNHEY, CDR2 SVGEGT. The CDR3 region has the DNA TGTGCCAGCAACCCGGGGGGGAGGCCCTACGAGCAGTACTTC. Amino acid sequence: CASNPGGRPYEQYF.

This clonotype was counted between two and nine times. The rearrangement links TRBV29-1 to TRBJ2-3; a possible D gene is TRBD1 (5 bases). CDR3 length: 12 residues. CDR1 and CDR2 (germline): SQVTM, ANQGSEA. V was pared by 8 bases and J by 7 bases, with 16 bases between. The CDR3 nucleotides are TGCAGCTCTATCAGGACATCCCATACGCAGTATTTT. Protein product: CSSIRTSHTQYF.

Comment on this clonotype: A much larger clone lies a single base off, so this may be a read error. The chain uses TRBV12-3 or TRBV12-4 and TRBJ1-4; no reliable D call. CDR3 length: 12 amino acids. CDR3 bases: TGTGCCAGCATGGCAACTAATGAAATACTGTTTTTT. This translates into CASMATNEILFF.

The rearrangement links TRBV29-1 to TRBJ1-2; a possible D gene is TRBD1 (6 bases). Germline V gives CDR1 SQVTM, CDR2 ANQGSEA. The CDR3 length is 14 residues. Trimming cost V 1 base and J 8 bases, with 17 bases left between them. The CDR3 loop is CSVEGDKWRGGYTF. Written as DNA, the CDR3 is TGCAGCGTTGAAGGGGACAAGTGGCGGGGCGGCTACACCTTC.

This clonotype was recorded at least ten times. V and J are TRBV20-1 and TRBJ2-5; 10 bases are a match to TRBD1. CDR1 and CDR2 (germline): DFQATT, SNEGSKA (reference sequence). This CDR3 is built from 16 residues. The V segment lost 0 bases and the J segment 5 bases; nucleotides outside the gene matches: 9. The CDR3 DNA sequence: TGCAGTGCTAGAGATCGTTTGACAGGGGGCCTGGAGACCCAGTACTTC. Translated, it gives CSARDRLTGGLETQYF.

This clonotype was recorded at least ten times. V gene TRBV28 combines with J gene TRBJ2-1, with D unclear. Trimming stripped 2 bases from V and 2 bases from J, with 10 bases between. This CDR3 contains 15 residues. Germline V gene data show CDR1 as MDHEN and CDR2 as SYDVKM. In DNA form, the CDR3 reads TGTGCCAGCAGTTTAATTCGCGCTACCTACAATGAGCAGTTCTTC. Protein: CASSLIRATYNEQFF. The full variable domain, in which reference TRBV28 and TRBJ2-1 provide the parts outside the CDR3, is DVKVTQSSRYLVKRTGEKVFLECVQDMDHENMFWYRQDPGLGLRLIYFSYDVKMKEKGDIPEGYSVSREKKERFSLILESASTNQTSMYLCASSLIRATYNEQFFGPGTRLTVL.

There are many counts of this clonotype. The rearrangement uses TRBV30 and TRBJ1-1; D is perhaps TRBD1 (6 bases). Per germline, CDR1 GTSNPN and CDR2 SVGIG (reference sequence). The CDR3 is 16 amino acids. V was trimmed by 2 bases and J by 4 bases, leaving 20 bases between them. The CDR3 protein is CAWSPYAGVFGTEAFF. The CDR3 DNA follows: TGTGCCTGGAGTCCGTACGCAGGGGTGTTCGGCACTGAAGCTTTCTTT. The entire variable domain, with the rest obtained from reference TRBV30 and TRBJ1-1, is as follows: SQTIHQWPATLVQPVGSPLSLECTVEGTSNPNLYWYRQAAGRGLQLLFYSVGIGQISSEVPQNLSASRPQDRQFILSSKKLLLSDSGFYLCAWSPYAGVFGTEAFFGQGTRLTVV.

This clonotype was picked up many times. CDR3 in amino acids: CASSGKTGVEQYF. The CDR3 DNA sequence: TGTGCCAGCAGTGGAAAGACGGGGGTCGAGCAGTACTTC. The chain is built from TRBV6-1 and TRBJ2-7; D may be TRBD2 (6 bases). Germline values: CDR1 MNHNS, CDR2 SASEGT. CDR3 length: 13 amino acids. V lost 4 bases and J lost 6, with 13 bases in between.

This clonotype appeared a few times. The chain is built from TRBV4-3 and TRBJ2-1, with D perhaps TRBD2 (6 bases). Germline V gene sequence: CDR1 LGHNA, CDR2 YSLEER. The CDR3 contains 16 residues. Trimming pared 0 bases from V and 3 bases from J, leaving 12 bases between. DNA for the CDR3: TGCGCCAGCAGCCAAGATGAGGGAGGTTTCTACAATGAGCAGTTCTTC. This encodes CASSQDEGGFYNEQFF.

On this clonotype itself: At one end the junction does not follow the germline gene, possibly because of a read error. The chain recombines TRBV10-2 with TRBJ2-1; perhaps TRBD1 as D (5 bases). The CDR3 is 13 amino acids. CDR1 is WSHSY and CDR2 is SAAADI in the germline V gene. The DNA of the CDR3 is TGCGCCAGCAGTGAGTCGTTAGGGGTGCAGCAGTGCTTC. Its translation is CASSESLGVQQCF.

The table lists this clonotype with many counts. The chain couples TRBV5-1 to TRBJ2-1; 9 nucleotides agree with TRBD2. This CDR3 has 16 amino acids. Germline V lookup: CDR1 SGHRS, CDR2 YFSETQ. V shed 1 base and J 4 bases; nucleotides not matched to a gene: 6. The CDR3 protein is CASSLSRLAVYNEQFF. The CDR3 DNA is TGCGCCAGCAGCTTGTCGAGACTAGCGGTGTACAATGAGCAGTTCTTC.

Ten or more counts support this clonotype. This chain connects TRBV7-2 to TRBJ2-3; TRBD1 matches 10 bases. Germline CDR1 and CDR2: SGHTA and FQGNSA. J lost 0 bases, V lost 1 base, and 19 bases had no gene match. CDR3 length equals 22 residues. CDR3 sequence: CASSLGWGQGHGSGPSTDTQYF. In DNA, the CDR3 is TGTGCCAGCAGCTTAGGATGGGGACAGGGGCATGGAAGCGGACCCAGCACAGATACGCAGTATTTT.

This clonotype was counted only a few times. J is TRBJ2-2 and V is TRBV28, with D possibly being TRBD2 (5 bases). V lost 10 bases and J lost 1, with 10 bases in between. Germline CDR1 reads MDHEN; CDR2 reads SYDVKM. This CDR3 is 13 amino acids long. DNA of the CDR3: TGTGCCACCAATAGCGAGAACACCGGGGAGCTGTTTTTT. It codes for CATNSENTGELFF.

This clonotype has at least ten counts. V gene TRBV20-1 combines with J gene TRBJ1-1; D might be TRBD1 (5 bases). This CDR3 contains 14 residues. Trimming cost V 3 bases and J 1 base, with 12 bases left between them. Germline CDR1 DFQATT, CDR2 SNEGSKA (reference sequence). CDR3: CSASGDLGNTEAFF. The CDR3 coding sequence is TGCAGTGCTAGCGGGGACCTAGGGAACACTGAAGCTTTCTTT.

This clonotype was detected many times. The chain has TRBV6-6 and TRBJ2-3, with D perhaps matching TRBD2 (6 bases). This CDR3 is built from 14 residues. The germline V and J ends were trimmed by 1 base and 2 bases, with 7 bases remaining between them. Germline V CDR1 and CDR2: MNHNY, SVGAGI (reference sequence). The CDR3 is CASSYLADTDTQYF. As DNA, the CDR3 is TGTGCCAGCAGTTACTTAGCGGACACAGATACGCAGTATTTT.